These 5 T cell receptor beta chains were all obtained from the same sample, sequenced in a study of T cells in Graves' hyperthyroidism and ophthalmopathy. It was RNA transcripts that yielded the amplified TCR beta CDR3 regions. HTBI primers were the set used in a first-round RT-PCR of the TCR CDR3. TCRdb recomputed calls from the multiplex PCR reads with MiXCR, one row per CDR3 protein. The sample lists about 340,000 distinct CDR3 sequences; around 20% were seen once. The sample comprised blood. The receptors were sampled from a woman between 50 and 59 years old with Graves' hyperthyroidism.

This clonotype was detected ten times or more. The chain joins TRBV5-1 to TRBJ2-1; no firm D call. CDR3 length: 13 amino acids. V was pared by 0 bases and J by 9 bases, with 10 bases between. Germline V gene sequence: CDR1 SGHRS, CDR2 YFSETQ. The CDR3 bases are TGCGCCAGCAGCTTGGCCAACGCCCGTGAGCAGTTCTTC. The encoded protein is CASSLANAREQFF. Together with reference TRBV5-1 and TRBJ2-1, the CDR3 gives the full variable domain: KAGVTQTPRYLIKTRGQQVTLSCSPISGHRSVSWYQQTPGQGLQFLFEYFSETQRNKGNFPGRFSGRQFSNSRSEMNVSTLELGDSALYLCASSLANAREQFFGPGTRLTVL.

Many counts were recorded for this clonotype. The V and J genes are TRBV20-1 and TRBJ2-1; 8 bases match TRBD1. V trimming: 3 bases; J trimming: 4 bases; junction bases outside the gene matches: 8. Germline V lookup: CDR1 DFQATT, CDR2 SNEGSKA (reference sequence). This CDR3 region has 15 residues. The CDR3, as DNA: TGCAGTGCTAGTCCCGACAGGGGCTTGTACAATGAGCAGTTCTTC. Amino acids: CSASPDRGLYNEQFF.

The chain uses TRBV6-1 and TRBJ2-1; 11 positions agree with TRBD2. The junction had 8 bases not matched to a gene; V was cut back by 6 bases and J by 7 bases. Per the germline V gene, CDR1 is MNHNS and CDR2 is SASEGT. The CDR3 sequence is 15 residues long. DNA for the CDR3: TGTGCCAGCAGCTCTAGCGGGGGGCTTAGTAATGAGCAGTTCTTC. Protein sequence: CASSSSGGLSNEQFF.

The sample holds a few counts of this clonotype. V gene TRBV6-1 combines with J gene TRBJ2-7; the match to TRBD2 covers 9 bases. Germline trimming cut 3 bases from V and 4 bases from J; bases unmatched to any gene: 7. The V gene's germline CDR1 is MNHNS and CDR2 SASEGT. The CDR3 has 15 residues. CDR3 protein: CASSDSGSGGYEQYF. CDR3 sequence (DNA): TGTGCCAGCAGTGACTCCGGTAGCGGGGGTTACGAGCAGTACTTC.

At least ten counts were recorded for this clonotype. The V and J genes are TRBV20-1 and TRBJ2-1; 13 bases line up with TRBD2. From germline, CDR1 is DFQATT and CDR2 SNEGSKA (reference sequence). This CDR3 has 17 residues. The V segment lost 1 base and the J segment 7 bases; nucleotides outside the gene matches: 10. The CDR3 nucleotides read TGCAGTGCTAGAGGTCAAACTAGCGGGGGGGCCGGGAATGAGCAGTTCTTC. Translated, it gives CSARGQTSGGAGNEQFF.